This T cell receptor (beta chain) comes out of a study of CD4 and CD8 cells across lung adenocarcinoma regions. Comments on this clonotype: The junction differs from germline at one of its ends, possibly a read error.

The CDR3 is 15 amino acids. Per the germline V gene, CDR1 is MNHNS and CDR2 is SASEGT. TCRdb re-analysed the PCR reads in MiXCR, keeping a single row per CDR3 protein. The data hold tens of thousands of distinct CDR3 sequences, with 50% observed a single time. This clonotype was obtained from a male donor with lung adenocarcinoma. The CD4 and CD8 labels of this study may be unreliable. The chain carries TRBV6-1 and TRBJ2-4; D tentatively fits TRBD1 or TRBD2 (5 bases each). The sample comprised CD8+ T cells from the center of a lung tumor. CDR3 nucleotides: TGTGCCAGCAGCGGGGCGGTGGGAGCCAAAAACACTCAGTATTTC. Protein: CASSGAVGAKNTQYF.